The 29 T cell receptor beta chains listed next were all sequenced from one sample in a study of blood T cells in healthy people across ages. A sample-barcoded 5' primer and a J-beta primer mix were used in a second PCR of roughly 6 to 11 cycles. In TCRdb, the 5' RACE reads were re-called with MiXCR into one record per CDR3 protein. The sample consists of about 1.8 million distinct CDR3 sequences, approximately 50% of them appearing once. Sequencing was performed on blood. These receptors all stem from a woman aged 40 to 55 in good health.

The rearrangement links TRBV7-9 to TRBJ1-5, with D perhaps matching TRBD1 (6 bases). The CDR3 runs 16 residues. The germline V gene has CDR1 SEHNR and CDR2 FQNEAQ (reference sequence). V gave up 1 base and J gave up 6 bases, with 16 bases separating them. DNA of the CDR3: TGTGCCAGCAGCTTAGGGGGTTGGGAGGGGGGTCAGCCCCAGCATTTT. Translating it yields CASSLGGWEGGQPQHF.

Points on this clonotype: A much larger clone sits a single nucleotide away, making a read error possible. CDR3 sequence: CSANSGANVLTF. As DNA, the CDR3 is TGCAGTGCTAACTCTGGGGCCAACGTCCTGACTTTC. This chain joins TRBV20-1 and TRBJ2-6, with no clear D. This CDR3 has 12 amino acids. V lost 4 bases and J lost 0, with 1 base in between. Looked up from germline, CDR1 is DFQATT and CDR2 is SNEGSKA (reference sequence).

The chain couples TRBV10-3 to TRBJ1-4; TRBD1 might be the D (6 bases). The CDR3 sequence is 16 residues long. V lost 4 bases to trimming and J lost 4 bases, with 16 bases between them. In germline, CDR1 is ENHRY, CDR2 SYGVKD. The CDR3 region is CAISGSGQTHNEKLFF. The CDR3 coding sequence is TGTGCCATCAGTGGGAGCGGACAGACCCATAATGAAAAACTGTTTTTT.

The chain has TRBV6-5 and TRBJ2-5; 7 positions agree with TRBD2. Germline CDR1 reads MNHEY; CDR2 reads SVGAGI. The CDR3 is 15 residues long. With 5 bases clipped from V and 4 bases from J, the junction kept 10 bases outside the gene matches. CDR3 bases: TGTGCCAGCAGTAACATCGGACTAGGCGGAGAGACCCAGTACTTC. This sequence encodes CASSNIGLGGETQYF.

The chain couples TRBV24-1 to TRBJ2-3; TRBD1 agrees at 9 bases. Germline CDR1 and CDR2: KGHDR and SFDVKD. The J segment lost 2 bases and the V segment lost 3 bases, leaving 5 bases of the junction unmatched. The CDR3 is made up of 16 amino acids. CDR3 coding DNA: TGTGCCACCAGTGATCGGACAGGGGTCAACACAGATACGCAGTATTTT. This encodes CATSDRTGVNTDTQYF.

The rearrangement uses TRBV9 and TRBJ2-6, with D perhaps TRBD1 or TRBD2 (6 bases each). Trimming left V 2 bases short and J 0 bases short, with 15 bases between. The CDR3 has 18 residues. The germline V gene has CDR1 SGDLS and CDR2 YYNGEE. CDR3 residues: CASSVYGGGGSGANVLTF. In nucleotides, the CDR3 is TGTGCCAGCAGCGTCTACGGAGGGGGTGGCTCTGGGGCCAACGTCCTGACTTTC. The full variable domain, completed using reference TRBV9 and TRBJ2-6, is DSGVTQTPKHLITATGQRVTLRCSPRSGDLSVYWYQQSLDQGLQFLIQYYNGEERAKGNILERFSAQQFPDLHSELNLSSLELGDSALYFCASSVYGGGGSGANVLTFGAGSRLTVL.

V is TRBV6-2 or TRBV6-3 and J is TRBJ2-1; no firm D call. The V gene's germline CDR1 is MNHEY and CDR2 SVGEGT. Between the trimmed V and J ends, which lost 6 bases and 0 bases, there was a span of 15 bases. This CDR3 region has 16 residues. The CDR3 DNA follows: TGTGCCAGCAGCGCACTTCTGGGCAGCTCCTACAATGAGCAGTTCTTC. Residues: CASSALLGSSYNEQFF.

The V call is TRBV4-3, the J call TRBJ2-5; D remains ambiguous. The DNA end is a closer match to TRBJ2-7, so the J assignment may be wrong. This CDR3 has 13 amino acids. Germline CDR1 reads LGHNA; CDR2 reads YSLEER. CDR3 in amino acids: CASSQDSTVEQYF. CDR3 coding DNA: TGCGCCAGCAGCCAAGATTCGACTGTCGAGCAGTACTTC.

The chain employs TRBV20-1 and TRBJ2-3; the match to TRBD1 covers 8 bases. V dropped 3 bases and J dropped 5; count of bases not matched to a gene: 10. CDR3 length: 15 amino acids. Germline CDR1 and CDR2: DFQATT and SNEGSKA (reference sequence). The CDR3: CSASLETGEVDTQYF. The CDR3 DNA is TGCAGTGCTAGTTTGGAGACAGGGGAAGTAGATACGCAGTATTTT.

This clonotype was found a few times. The rearrangement joins TRBV20-1 to TRBJ2-7; 8 nucleotides align to TRBD2. Per the germline V gene, CDR1 is DFQATT and CDR2 is SNEGSKA (reference sequence). The CDR3 spans 16 residues. V lost 0 bases to trimming and J lost 1 base; unmatched junction nucleotides: 8. The CDR3 sequence: CSARDGQRGPSYEQYF. The CDR3 coding sequence is TGCAGTGCTAGAGATGGTCAGCGGGGGCCATCCTACGAGCAGTACTTC.

J is TRBJ1-2 and V is TRBV7-9, with unresolved D. Germline CDR1 SEHNR, CDR2 FQNEAQ (reference sequence). The CDR3 has 14 residues. V shed 5 bases and J shed 4 bases, with 14 bases lying between them. The CDR3 DNA follows: TGTGCCAGCAGCCCGGCAGAAGTTCTCTATGGCTACACCTTC. It yields the protein CASSPAEVLYGYTF.

The chain combines TRBV6-2 or TRBV6-3 with TRBJ2-7; D is unresolved. CDR1 and CDR2 (germline): MNHEY, SVGEGT. This CDR3 comprises 14 residues. V was cut by 2 bases and J by 2 bases, with 10 bases left in between. For the CDR3, the DNA is TGTGCCAGCAGTTACGGGTGGCAGACCTACGAGCAGTACTTC. Protein: CASSYGWQTYEQYF.

This chain links TRBV20-1 with TRBJ2-5, with D unclear. The CDR3 runs 12 residues. Trimming removed 4 bases at V and 2 bases at J, with 8 bases between. CDR1 is DFQATT, CDR2 SNEGSKA, per germline (reference sequence). The CDR3: CSANVQQETQYF. The CDR3, as DNA: TGCAGTGCTAATGTACAGCAAGAGACCCAGTACTTC.

This clonotype has a handful of counts. This chain joins TRBV15 and TRBJ2-5; no reliable D call. V shed 0 bases and J shed 2 bases, with 10 bases lying between them. There are 15 residues in the CDR3. Germline V gene data show CDR1 as LNHNV and CDR2 as YYDKDF (reference sequence). This chain's CDR3 is CATSRDLGLQETQYF. In nucleotides, the CDR3 is TGTGCCACCAGCAGAGATCTGGGGTTGCAAGAGACCCAGTACTTC.

In this sample, this clonotype turned up many times. The junction differs from germline at one of its ends, possibly a read error. The chain links TRBV5-1 to TRBJ2-3, with D possibly TRBD1 on 5 matching bases. The CDR3 loop spans 15 amino acids. The V gene's germline CDR1 is SGHRS and CDR2 YFSETQ. For the CDR3, the DNA is TGTGCCAGCAGTTTGGTTGGGGCAAGCACAGATACGCAGTATTTT. Translation gives CASSLVGASTDTQYF.

The V and J genes are TRBV6-5 and TRBJ2-1; 10 bases map to TRBD1. The CDR3 has 13 residues. CDR1 is MNHEY, CDR2 SVGAGI, per germline. The V segment lost 0 bases and the J segment 14 bases; nucleotides outside the gene matches: 4. The CDR3 loop reads CASSYSGQGRKFF. The CDR3 region has the DNA TGTGCCAGCAGTTACTCGGGACAGGGGAGGAAGTTCTTC.

This clonotype was counted at least ten times. The chain uses TRBV7-2 and TRBJ2-5; 8 bases line up with TRBD1. Germline V gives CDR1 SGHTA, CDR2 FQGNSA. The CDR3 totals 15 residues. V shed 5 bases and J 1 base; nucleotides not matched to a gene: 6. The CDR3 DNA reads as TGTGCCAGCAGCCCTCGACAGGGGACCCAAGAGACCCAGTACTTC. Amino acid sequence: CASSPRQGTQETQYF.

V and J are TRBV28 and TRBJ2-1, with unresolved D. The CDR3 spans 15 residues. The V end was cut by 4 bases, the J end by 0 bases, with 10 bases between. Germline assignment: CDR1 MDHEN and CDR2 SYDVKM. The DNA of the CDR3 is TGTGCCAGCAGTTACGGACGGAGCTCCTACAATGAGCAGTTCTTC. Its translation: CASSYGRSSYNEQFF. Using reference TRBV28 and TRBJ2-1 for the parts outside the CDR3, the full variable domain is DVKVTQSSRYLVKRTGEKVFLECVQDMDHENMFWYRQDPGLGLRLIYFSYDVKMKEKGDIPEGYSVSREKKERFSLILESASTNQTSMYLCASSYGRSSYNEQFFGPGTRLTVL.

The chain links TRBV15 to TRBJ2-3; D is undetermined. The V gene's germline CDR1 is LNHNV and CDR2 YYDKDF (reference sequence). Trimming pared 1 base from V and 4 bases from J, leaving 6 bases between. The CDR3 covers 13 residues. The CDR3 region is CATSRGQPDTQYF. The CDR3 DNA reads as TGTGCCACCAGCAGAGGCCAGCCAGATACGCAGTATTTT. The full variable domain, its missing parts supplied by reference TRBV15 and TRBJ2-3, is DAMVIQNPRYQVTQFGKPVTLSCSQTLNHNVMYWYQQKSSQAPKLLFHYYDKDFNNEADTPDNFQSRRPNTSFCFLDIRSPGLGDTAMYLCATSRGQPDTQYFGPGTRLTVL.

This clonotype was observed a handful of times. The chain employs TRBV4-3 and TRBJ2-1, with D unclear. This CDR3 region has 16 residues. Looked up from germline, CDR1 is LGHNA and CDR2 is YSLEER. V was clipped by 2 bases and J by 3 bases, with 14 bases between them. The CDR3 DNA reads TGCGCCAGCAGCCAAAGGGCAGGAATTGACTACAATGAGCAGTTCTTC. Translated: CASSQRAGIDYNEQFF.

The chain uses TRBV5-1 and TRBJ2-3, with D maybe TRBD1 (7 bases). V was pared by 8 bases and J by 7 bases, with 14 bases between. The V gene's germline CDR1 is SGHRS and CDR2 YFSETQ. This CDR3 has 12 residues. CDR3 loop: CASRQGGNTQYF. The CDR3 DNA follows: TGCGCCAGTAGACAGGGAGGTAATACGCAGTATTTT.

The chain links TRBV20-1 to TRBJ2-1, with 11 bases lining up with TRBD2. CDR1 is DFQATT and CDR2 is SNEGSKA in the germline V gene (reference sequence). The V and J ends lost 2 bases and 5 bases, in that order; junction bases with no gene match: 8. The CDR3 has 16 residues. CDR3 sequence: CSARLLAGAANNEQFF. The CDR3 coding sequence is TGCAGTGCTAGACTACTAGCGGGGGCCGCTAACAATGAGCAGTTCTTC.

This chain uses TRBV7-9 with TRBJ2-7; 7 bases are shared with TRBD2. Germline V gene lookup returns CDR1 SEHNR and CDR2 FQNEAQ (reference sequence). This CDR3 is built from 14 residues. J lost 2 bases, V lost 4 bases, and 5 bases had no gene match. CDR3 in DNA: TGTGCCAGCAGCTCCCGGGACTACCCCTACGAGCAGTACTTC. Translation gives CASSSRDYPYEQYF.

The chain has TRBV6-5 and TRBJ2-7; the D is unclear. The V gene lost 7 bases and the J gene lost 12 bases, with 22 bases spanning the gap. Looked up from germline, CDR1 is MNHEY and CDR2 is SVGAGI. This CDR3 is built from 13 residues. Written as DNA, the CDR3 is TGTGCCAGCACCTACTATCCTCCGCAGTCGTCGTACTTC. It translates to CASTYYPPQSSYF.

This chain connects TRBV5-6 to TRBJ2-7; D unresolved. The better agreement between TRBJ2-5 and the DNA end casts doubt on the J call. This CDR3 region has 14 residues. Germline V lookup: CDR1 SGHDT, CDR2 YYEEEE. This CDR3 reads CASSLYFGSETQYF. The DNA for the CDR3 is TGTGCCAGCAGCTTGTATTTCGGGTCAGAGACCCAGTACTTC.

This clonotype was detected only a few times. The gene calls are TRBV29-1 and TRBJ2-1, with 8 bases aligning to TRBD1. Germline CDR1 reads SQVTM; CDR2 reads ANQGSEA. J lost 6 bases, V lost 4 bases, and 17 bases had no gene match. This CDR3 spans 17 amino acids. For the CDR3, the DNA is TGCAGCGTTGGAGGGAGACAGGGGCTTGGGCCGGGCAATGAGCAGTTCTTC. Translation: CSVGGRQGLGPGNEQFF.

The V and J genes are TRBV6-2 or TRBV6-3 and TRBJ1-2; D unclear. Germline V lookup: CDR1 MNHEY, CDR2 SVGEGT. Trimming stripped 3 bases from V and 4 bases from J, with 9 bases between. The CDR3 sequence is 13 residues long. For the CDR3, the DNA is TGTGCCAGCAGTTATCCGTCGTCCTATGGCTACACCTTC. Residues: CASSYPSSYGYTF.

This sequence joins TRBV28 and TRBJ2-7; 7 bases are shared with TRBD2. This CDR3 has 11 amino acids. Germline V gene sequence: CDR1 MDHEN, CDR2 SYDVKM. With V trimmed by 2 bases and J by 11 bases, 3 bases remained unmatched. The CDR3, as DNA: TGTGCCAGCAGTTTAGGGAGCGGGAAGTACTTC. Its translation: CASSLGSGKYF. The entire variable domain, with the rest obtained from reference TRBV28 and TRBJ2-7, is as follows: DVKVTQSSRYLVKRTGEKVFLECVQDMDHENMFWYRQDPGLGLRLIYFSYDVKMKEKGDIPEGYSVSREKKERFSLILESASTNQTSMYLCASSLGSGKYFGPGTRLTVT.

This clonotype was found once. The rearrangement links TRBV20-1 to TRBJ2-3; 11 bases align to TRBD2. CDR1 is DFQATT and CDR2 is SNEGSKA in the germline V gene (reference sequence). The CDR3 runs to 20 residues. Trimming took 0 bases from V and 2 from J; bases not matched to a gene: 16. Here the CDR3 DNA reads TGCAGTGCTAGAGAGCCCCCTAGTCGACTAGCGGGGCCTTTCACAGATACGCAGTATTTT. Translating it yields CSAREPPSRLAGPFTDTQYF.